This record covers a single T cell receptor beta chain. This record belongs to a study of cytomegalovirus exposure and HLA in healthy donors. The CDR3 length is 16 residues. The germline V gene has CDR1 SEHNR and CDR2 FQNEAQ (reference sequence). Trimming took off 5 bases at V and 7 bases at J, with 24 bases between the two ends. The PCR contained 60 Vbeta and 13 Jbeta primers. Profiling relied on immunoSEQ multiplex PCR, and the TCRdb table lists in-frame clones only, not all of them. The table has some 170,000 clones, under 80% seen once. The TCR sequence derives from a middle-aged man in good health and CMV-seronegative. The rearrangement links TRBV7-9 to TRBJ2-7; the D gene is possibly TRBD2 (7 bases). The sequenced material came from PBMCs. CDR3: CASSPRGTSVAGEQYF. The CDR3 nucleotides read TGTGCCAGCAGCCCCAGGGGCACTAGCGTGGCGGGGGAGCAGTACTTC.